This TCR beta chain was sequenced in a study of OX40 agonist ivuxolimab in advanced cancers. Study observations and caveats: CD4+ and CD8+ blood T cells expanded clonally by week 6 at 0.1 to 3.0 mg/kg. Among T cells, CD8+ cells averaged more expanded clones than CD4+ cells.

A remark on this clone: The antigen remains undetermined.

TCRdb's table, derived via immunoSEQ multiplex PCR, lists solely in-frame clones and lacks some. Of about 11,000 clones listed, approximately 86% are singletons. V shed 3 bases and J shed 3 bases, with 11 bases lying between them. The CDR3 has 14 residues. Per germline, CDR1 MNHEY and CDR2 SMNVEV (reference sequence). Here the sequenced sample was CD4+ or CD8+ T cells sorted from blood, taken in a trial of the OX40 agonist ivuxolimab. This rearrangement joins TRBV27 to TRBJ1-1; no definite D call. This receptor was obtained from an adult with an advanced solid tumor such as melanoma, head and neck, liver or kidney cancer. The CDR3 here is CASSFGVFHTEAFF. The CDR3 DNA follows: TGTGCCAGCAGTTTCGGGGTATTCCACACTGAAGCTTTCTTT.